This T cell receptor beta chain is drawn from a study of blood T cell repertoires in COVID-19. Turning to the study itself: Specimens from acute and convalescent COVID-19 originated in the United States, Italy and Spain.

CDR1 is MNHNY and CDR2 is SVGAGI in the germline V gene (reference sequence). The CDR3 has 16 residues. The ends were cut back, 4 bases at V and 7 bases at J, with 19 bases in the middle. Clones were read by immunoSEQ multiplex PCR, and TCRdb kept only the in-frame ones, dropping some. Counted here are about 130,000 clones, more than 70% occurring once; the ten biggest clones make up 4.3%. Sequenced: peripheral blood. The chain employs TRBV6-6 and TRBJ2-2; TRBD1 is a possible D gene (6 bases). This receptor was identified in a human donor in a cohort sampled during active COVID-19. The CDR3, as DNA: TGTGCCAGCAGTTTTGAGGCAGGGGCGCTTGGCGGGGAGCTGTTTTTT. Translated, it gives CASSFEAGALGGELFF.